The 30 T cell receptor beta chains below come from one sample, sequenced in a study of cytomegalovirus exposure and HLA in healthy donors. The PCR ran on 60 Vbeta and 13 Jbeta primers. Method: immunoSEQ multiplex PCR; TCRdb's copy keeps in-frame clones and lacks some. The sample yields tens of thousands of clones, 65% to 80% seen once. Material: PBMCs. These receptors were collected from a man aged 35 to 55 in good health and CMV-seropositive.

In this sample, this clone turned up a few times. The chain has TRBV6-6 and TRBJ2-1; 7 positions match TRBD1. The CDR3 has 12 amino acids. The junction had 1 base not matched to a gene; V was cut back by 8 bases and J by 3 bases. Germline V gene data show CDR1 as MNHNY and CDR2 as SVGAGI (reference sequence). The CDR3 DNA sequence: TGTGCCAGCGGACAGGACTACAATGAGCAGTTCTTC. Amino acid sequence: CASGQDYNEQFF.

This clone was found a few times. This rearrangement joins TRBV4-1 to TRBJ2-7, with TRBD2 matching over 8 bases. Losses at the gene ends were 1 base for V and 0 bases for J; bases not matched to a gene: 2. Germline CDR1 and CDR2: MGHRA and YSYEKL. This CDR3 is 15 amino acids long. CDR3 sequence reads: CASSQAGGLSYEQYF. DNA of the CDR3: TGCGCCAGCAGCCAAGCGGGGGGGCTCTCCTACGAGCAGTACTTC.

The chain carries TRBV27 and TRBJ1-4; a possible D gene is TRBD1 (5 bases). V gave up 2 bases and J gave up 0 bases, with 7 bases separating them. The germline gives CDR1 MNHEY, CDR2 SMNVEV (reference sequence). CDR3 length: 15 amino acids. As DNA, the CDR3 is TGTGCCAGCAGTTTACAGGGCGCAACTAATGAAAAACTGTTTTTT. It specifies CASSLQGATNEKLFF.

The sample holds one count of this clone. The chain recombines TRBV7-3 with TRBJ2-1, with 9 bases aligning to TRBD1. Germline V CDR1 and CDR2: SGHTA, FQGTGA. The CDR3 consists of 16 residues. V shed 0 bases and J 3 bases; nucleotides not matched to a gene: 3. The CDR3 sequence: CASSLTSGQGYNEQFF. As DNA, the CDR3 is TGTGCCAGCAGCTTAACGTCGGGACAGGGCTACAATGAGCAGTTCTTC.

The V gene is TRBV7-3, the J gene TRBJ2-3; 7 positions match TRBD1. Germline CDR1 reads SGHTA; CDR2 reads FQGTGA. The junction had 4 bases not matched to a gene; V was cut back by 4 bases and J by 6 bases. This CDR3 is built from 13 residues. The CDR3 is CASSSQGSDTQYF. The CDR3 DNA sequence: TGTGCCAGCAGCTCACAGGGGAGCGATACGCAGTATTTT.

The count of this clone is one. This sequence joins TRBV9 and TRBJ2-5, with TRBD2 matching 7 bases. The J segment lost 1 base and the V segment lost 7 bases, leaving 1 base of the junction unmatched. Germline-derived CDR1 and CDR2 are SGDLS and YYNGEE. The CDR3 runs 12 residues. The CDR3 coding sequence is TGTGCCAGCGGGGGGGGCCAAGAGACCCAGTACTTC. This translates into CASGGGQETQYF.

Only a few counts were recorded for this clone. With a far larger clone one base away, a read error is the likely cause. The chain has TRBV11-3 and TRBJ2-7; possible D gene TRBD1, 7 bases. The V gene's germline CDR1 is SGHNT and CDR2 YENEEA. The CDR3 loop spans 15 amino acids. CDR3 protein: CASSLRGRGAPEEYF. The CDR3 DNA reads TGTGCCAGCAGCTTACGTGGCAGGGGGGCTCCCGAGGAGTACTTC.

This chain connects TRBV4-1 to TRBJ2-2; D not certain. CDR1 and CDR2 (germline): MGHRA, YSYEKL. CDR3 length: 16 amino acids. V was cut by 1 base and J by 4 bases, with 13 bases left in between. Written as DNA, the CDR3 is TGCGCCAGCAGCCAAGTGGTGGCAGGTGGCACCGGGGAGCTGTTTTTT. This sequence encodes CASSQVVAGGTGELFF.

This chain uses TRBV11-3 with TRBJ1-1; the match to TRBD1 covers 9 bases. The V gene end was trimmed by 3 bases and the J gene end by 6 bases; junction bases not matched to a gene: 5. CDR1 and CDR2 from the germline V gene are SGHNT and YENEEA. This CDR3 has 14 amino acids. CDR3 sequence (DNA): TGTGCCAGCAGCTTGGGACAGGGTGACCCTGAAGCTTTCTTT. As protein: CASSLGQGDPEAFF.

The chain employs TRBV7-9 and TRBJ2-2; 8 positions agree with TRBD1. CDR3 length: 14 amino acids. Per the germline V gene, CDR1 is SEHNR and CDR2 is FQNEAQ (reference sequence). V lost 8 bases and J lost 6; bases outside the gene matches: 8. The CDR3 nucleotides read TGTGCCAGCGGCGGGACAGGTCGCGCCGGGGAGCTGTTTTTT. It yields the protein CASGGTGRAGELFF.

This sequence joins TRBV7-6 and TRBJ2-1; D call uncertain. The length of the CDR3 is 15 residues. V was trimmed by 5 bases and J by 4 bases, leaving 15 bases between them. Germline loops: CDR1 SGHVS, CDR2 FNYEAQ. The CDR3 DNA sequence: TGTGCCAGCAGCCGCGTTCAATCCGCTTACAATGAGCAGTTCTTC. Translated, it gives CASSRVQSAYNEQFF.

This clone was seen only a few times. This sequence joins TRBV6-1 and TRBJ1-1, with a possible D match to TRBD1 (5 bases). The CDR3 is made up of 12 amino acids. The V gene lost 7 bases and the J gene lost 2 bases, with 8 bases spanning the gap. Germline lookup yields CDR1 MNHNS and CDR2 SASEGT. The CDR3 DNA reads TGTGCCAGCAAGCAGGGTAACACTGAAGCTTTCTTT. This sequence encodes CASKQGNTEAFF.

CDR3 in DNA: TGTGCCACTACAGGGGATCTGCGCTATGGCTACACCTTC. Amino acids: CATTGDLRYGYTF. The V call is TRBV6-5, the J call TRBJ1-2; TRBD1 matches at 7 bases. V trimming: 10 bases; J trimming: 4 bases; junction bases outside the gene matches: 9. The germline CDR1 and CDR2 sequences are MNHEY and SVGAGI. This CDR3 contains 13 residues.

The rearrangement uses TRBV25-1 and TRBJ2-2; a possible D gene is TRBD1 (6 bases). The DNA end is more similar to TRBJ1-3, so the J call may be wrong. This CDR3 has 15 residues. Looked up from germline, CDR1 is MGHDK and CDR2 is SYGVNS. CDR3 in DNA: TGTGCCAGCAGTGAAGCAGGGGCGGAAGGAAACACCATATATTTT. Its translation is CASSEAGAEGNTIYF.

The chain uses TRBV5-1 and TRBJ2-2, with 9 bases that match TRBD1. There are 17 residues in the CDR3. Germline V gene data show CDR1 as SGHRS and CDR2 as YFSETQ. V gave up 3 bases and J gave up 3 bases; unmatched junction bases: 9. The CDR3 sequence: CASSSSGTGWDTGELFF. For the CDR3, the DNA is TGCGCCAGCAGCTCAAGTGGGACAGGGTGGGACACCGGGGAGCTGTTTTTT.

This chain connects TRBV5-4 to TRBJ2-3, with D possibly matching TRBD2 (5 bases). Trimming left V 3 bases short and J 6 bases short, with 11 bases between. The CDR3 consists of 13 residues. Germline-derived CDR1 and CDR2 are SGHNT and YYREEE (reference sequence). The CDR3 region has the DNA TGTGCCAGCAGCTATAACCCGGGGGATACGCAGTATTTT. This sequence encodes CASSYNPGDTQYF.

CDR3 loop: CASSLKSGLTNEKLFF. The CDR3 bases are TGTGCCAGCAGCCTTAAATCAGGGCTGACTAATGAAAAACTGTTTTTT. The V gene is TRBV7-9, the J gene TRBJ1-4; D may be TRBD1 (5 bases). Looked up from germline, CDR1 is SEHNR and CDR2 is FQNEAQ (reference sequence). V lost 5 bases, J lost 2 bases, and 15 bases lay in between. The CDR3 sequence is 16 residues long.

In its sample, this clone was seen a few times. The gene calls are TRBV7-2 and TRBJ2-7, with D unclear. V gave up 7 bases and J gave up 9 bases, with 10 bases separating them. The CDR3 extends over 10 amino acids. Germline V gene lookup returns CDR1 SGHTA and CDR2 FQGNSA. CDR3 in amino acids: CASTPPGQYF. The CDR3 DNA sequence: TGTGCCAGCACCCCCCCCGGGCAGTACTTC.

The count of this clone is one. CDR3 bases: TGTGCCAGCAGCTTTACAGGACAGGGGTTGGGTGAAAAACTGTTTTTT. This sequence encodes CASSFTGQGLGEKLFF. This chain joins TRBV7-9 and TRBJ1-4, with 9 bases identical to TRBD1. J lost 7 bases, V lost 3 bases, and 9 bases had no gene match. The CDR3 spans 16 residues. The germline V gene encodes CDR1 SEHNR and CDR2 FQNEAQ (reference sequence).

The table lists this clone with a few counts. This same CDR3 is encoded by further DNA sequences in the sample. The genes are TRBV11-3 and TRBJ2-7; D is undetermined. This CDR3 has 15 residues. Germline-derived CDR1 and CDR2 are SGHNT and YENEEA. Trimming stripped 9 bases from V and 4 bases from J, with 22 bases between. The CDR3 DNA is TGTGCCAGTAGTCAGAAGGAGAAGACGGCATACGAGCAGTACTTC. Translating it yields CASSQKEKTAYEQYF. Drawing the rest from reference TRBV11-3 and TRBJ2-7, the complete variable domain is EAGVVQSPRYKIIEKKQPVAFWCNPISGHNTLYWYLQNLGQGPELLIRYENEEAVDDSQLPKDRFSAERLKGVDSTLKIQPAELGDSAVYLCASSQKEKTAYEQYFGPGTRLTVT.

This chain joins TRBV7-2 and TRBJ1-2; TRBD1 is a possible D gene (6 bases). V dropped 4 bases and J dropped 2 bases, with 14 bases sitting between them. CDR3 size: 15 residues. Germline V lookup: CDR1 SGHTA, CDR2 FQGNSA. The CDR3 region is CASSYTGRQNYGYTF. The CDR3 DNA reads as TGTGCCAGCAGCTATACAGGGCGCCAGAACTATGGCTACACCTTC.

The chain links TRBV5-6 to TRBJ1-4, with a weak D call TRBD1 (5 bases). The V gene's germline CDR1 is SGHDT and CDR2 YYEEEE. Trimming took off 2 bases at V and 8 bases at J, with 19 bases between the two ends. This CDR3 has 16 amino acids. The CDR3 is CASSFRASRAGEKLFF. The DNA of the CDR3 is TGTGCCAGCAGCTTCCGGGCATCCAGGGCGGGAGAAAAACTGTTTTTT.

This clone has just a few counts. The V gene is TRBV4-3, the J gene TRBJ2-5; TRBD2 is a possible D gene (6 bases). V lost 3 bases to trimming and J lost 1 base, with 9 bases between them. Germline V lookup: CDR1 LGHNA, CDR2 YSLEER. This CDR3 is built from 14 residues. The CDR3 protein is CASSHGTVQETQYF. The CDR3 region has the DNA TGCGCCAGCAGCCATGGGACTGTCCAAGAGACCCAGTACTTC.

A few counts support this clone. This rearrangement joins TRBV11-2 to TRBJ1-1; D perhaps matches TRBD1 (5 bases). The germline V and J ends were trimmed by 10 bases and 6 bases, with 15 bases remaining between them. Germline V gives CDR1 SGHAT, CDR2 FQNNGV. This CDR3 has 12 amino acids. The CDR3 nucleotides read TGTGCCATCAGGGCGGGTAGGGCTGAAGCTTTCTTT. Residues: CAIRAGRAEAFF.

This chain uses TRBV10-1 with TRBJ2-7; tentatively, D is TRBD1 (5 bases). The length of the CDR3 is 13 residues. The germline V gene has CDR1 WNHNN and CDR2 SYGVQD (reference sequence). V dropped 3 bases and J dropped 6 bases, with 12 bases sitting between them. In nucleotides, the CDR3 is TGCGCCAGCAGTGATGCAGGGTTCGGCGAGCAGTACTTC. Its translation: CASSDAGFGEQYF.

This chain uses TRBV12-5 with TRBJ2-3; perhaps TRBD2 as D (5 bases). There are 14 residues in the CDR3. V dropped 0 bases and J dropped 4 bases, with 8 bases sitting between them. The germline V gene has CDR1 LGHNT and CDR2 FRNRAP. The CDR3 is CASGLVHGADTQYF. The CDR3 DNA follows: TGTGCTAGTGGTTTGGTACACGGGGCAGATACGCAGTATTTT.

V usage is TRBV14 and J usage is TRBJ1-6, with unresolved D. The CDR3 contains 18 residues. Germline values: CDR1 SGHDN, CDR2 FVKESK. Deletions cut 2 bases from V and 0 bases from J, with 14 bases between. CDR3 amino acids: CASSQYGSRSSYNSPLHF. The CDR3 region has the DNA TGTGCCAGCAGCCAATACGGAAGTCGGAGCTCCTATAATTCACCCCTCCACTTT.

This clone was counted between two and nine times. The rearrangement uses TRBV5-1 and TRBJ2-7; TRBD1 matches at 12 bases. Germline V lookup: CDR1 SGHRS, CDR2 YFSETQ. The CDR3 runs 18 residues. After removal of 4 bases from V and 2 bases from J, the junction contained 13 bases not matched to a gene. The CDR3 loop reads CASSIGTGGDLWPYEQYF. For the CDR3, the DNA is TGCGCCAGCAGCATAGGGACAGGGGGCGATCTTTGGCCCTACGAGCAGTACTTC.

This clone was seen a handful of times. J is TRBJ2-7 and V is TRBV6-1; a weak D match, TRBD2 (6 bases). The V gene's germline CDR1 is MNHNS and CDR2 SASEGT. The CDR3 is 13 amino acids. Trimming removed 6 bases from V and 2 bases from J, with 11 bases in between. The CDR3 loop is CASRRTGAYEQYF. As DNA, the CDR3 is TGTGCCAGCAGACGGACGGGAGCCTACGAGCAGTACTTC.

Only one count was recorded for this clone. CDR3 amino acids: CASSLGLGVQETQYF. CDR3 DNA: TGTGCCAGCAGCTTAGGATTAGGGGTCCAAGAGACCCAGTACTTC. This rearrangement joins TRBV7-9 to TRBJ2-5; weak D call: TRBD1 (5 bases). Germline V CDR1 and CDR2: SEHNR, FQNEAQ (reference sequence). The CDR3 consists of 15 residues. V dropped 1 base and J dropped 1 base, with 10 bases sitting between them.